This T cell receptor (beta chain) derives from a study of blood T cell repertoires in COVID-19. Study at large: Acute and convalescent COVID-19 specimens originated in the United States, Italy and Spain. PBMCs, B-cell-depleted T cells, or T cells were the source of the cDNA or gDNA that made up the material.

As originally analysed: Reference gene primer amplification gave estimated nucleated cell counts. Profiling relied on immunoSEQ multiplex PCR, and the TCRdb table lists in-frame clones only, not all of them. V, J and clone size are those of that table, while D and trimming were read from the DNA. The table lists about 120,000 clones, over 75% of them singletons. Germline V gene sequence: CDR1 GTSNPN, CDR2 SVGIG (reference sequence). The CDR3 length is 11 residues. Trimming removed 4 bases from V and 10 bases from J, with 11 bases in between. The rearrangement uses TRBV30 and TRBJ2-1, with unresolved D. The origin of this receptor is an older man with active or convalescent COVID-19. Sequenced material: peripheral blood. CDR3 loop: CAWTLDVEQFF. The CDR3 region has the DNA TGTGCCTGGACCCTAGACGTAGAGCAGTTCTTC. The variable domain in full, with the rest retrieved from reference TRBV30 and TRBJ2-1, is SQTIHQWPATLVQPVGSPLSLECTVEGTSNPNLYWYRQAAGRGLQLLFYSVGIGQISSEVPQNLSASRPQDRQFILSSKKLLLSDSGFYLCAWTLDVEQFFGPGTRLTVL.